Given below is one TCR beta chain in context. As originally analysed: How many nucleated cells were present was estimated from reference gene primer amplification. The data were produced by immunoSEQ multiplex PCR, yet TCRdb's version contains in-frame clones alone and is incomplete. V and J calls and clone size come straight from that table; D and trimming were deduced from the DNA. Of roughly 400,000 clones in the sample, 87% were seen once. This sample is drawn from a study of blood T cell repertoires in COVID-19. V was trimmed by 7 bases and J by 4 bases, leaving 16 bases between them. Germline V gene sequence: CDR1 SNHLY, CDR2 FYNNEI. The CDR3 runs to 14 residues. Participant-given clinical history determined each cohort assignment. The study counted Cohort 3 donors as recovered given two negative PCRs, clearance, or symptom resolution.

The sample comprised PBMCs or T cells enriched from blood (not recorded which). The chain carries TRBV2 and TRBJ1-2; no definite D call. This sequence was found in a woman between 45 and 65 years old who had recovered from COVID-19. The CDR3 DNA is TGTGCCAGCACCCAGCTCGGGATTCGCTATGGCTACACCTTC. Its protein product is CASTQLGIRYGYTF.